This TCR beta chain was profiled in a study of blood T cell repertoires in COVID-19. Clones were read by immunoSEQ multiplex PCR, and TCRdb kept only the in-frame ones, dropping some. The repertoire holds 250,000 to 300,000 clones, with around 86% as singletons. CDR3 length: 14 amino acids. Trimming at V came to 3 bases and at J to 5 bases, leaving 4 bases not matched to a gene. Germline-derived CDR1 and CDR2 are SGHNT and YYREEE (reference sequence). The clonotype was recovered from a woman aged 55-70 years with COVID-19, enrolled during active disease. This rearrangement joins TRBV5-4 to TRBJ1-5; 8 bases fit TRBD1. The sample consisted of peripheral blood. The CDR3, as DNA: TGTGCCAGCAGCTACGGGACAGGCGATCAGCCCCAGCATTTT. It encodes CASSYGTGDQPQHF.